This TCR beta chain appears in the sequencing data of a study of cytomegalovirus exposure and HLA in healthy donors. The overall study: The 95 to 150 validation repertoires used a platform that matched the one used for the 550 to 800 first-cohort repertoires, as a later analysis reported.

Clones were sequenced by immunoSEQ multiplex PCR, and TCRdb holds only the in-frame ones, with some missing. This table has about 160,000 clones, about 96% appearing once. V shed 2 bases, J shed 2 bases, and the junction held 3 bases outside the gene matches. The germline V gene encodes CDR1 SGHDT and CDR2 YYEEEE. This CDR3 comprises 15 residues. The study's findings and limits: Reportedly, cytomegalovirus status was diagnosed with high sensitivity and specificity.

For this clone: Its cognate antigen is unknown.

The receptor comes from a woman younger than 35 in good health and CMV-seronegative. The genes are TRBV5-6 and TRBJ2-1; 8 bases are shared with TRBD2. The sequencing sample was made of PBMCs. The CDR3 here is CASSFRGGAYNEQFF. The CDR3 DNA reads TGTGCCAGCAGCTTCCGGGGGGGGGCCTACAATGAGCAGTTCTTC.